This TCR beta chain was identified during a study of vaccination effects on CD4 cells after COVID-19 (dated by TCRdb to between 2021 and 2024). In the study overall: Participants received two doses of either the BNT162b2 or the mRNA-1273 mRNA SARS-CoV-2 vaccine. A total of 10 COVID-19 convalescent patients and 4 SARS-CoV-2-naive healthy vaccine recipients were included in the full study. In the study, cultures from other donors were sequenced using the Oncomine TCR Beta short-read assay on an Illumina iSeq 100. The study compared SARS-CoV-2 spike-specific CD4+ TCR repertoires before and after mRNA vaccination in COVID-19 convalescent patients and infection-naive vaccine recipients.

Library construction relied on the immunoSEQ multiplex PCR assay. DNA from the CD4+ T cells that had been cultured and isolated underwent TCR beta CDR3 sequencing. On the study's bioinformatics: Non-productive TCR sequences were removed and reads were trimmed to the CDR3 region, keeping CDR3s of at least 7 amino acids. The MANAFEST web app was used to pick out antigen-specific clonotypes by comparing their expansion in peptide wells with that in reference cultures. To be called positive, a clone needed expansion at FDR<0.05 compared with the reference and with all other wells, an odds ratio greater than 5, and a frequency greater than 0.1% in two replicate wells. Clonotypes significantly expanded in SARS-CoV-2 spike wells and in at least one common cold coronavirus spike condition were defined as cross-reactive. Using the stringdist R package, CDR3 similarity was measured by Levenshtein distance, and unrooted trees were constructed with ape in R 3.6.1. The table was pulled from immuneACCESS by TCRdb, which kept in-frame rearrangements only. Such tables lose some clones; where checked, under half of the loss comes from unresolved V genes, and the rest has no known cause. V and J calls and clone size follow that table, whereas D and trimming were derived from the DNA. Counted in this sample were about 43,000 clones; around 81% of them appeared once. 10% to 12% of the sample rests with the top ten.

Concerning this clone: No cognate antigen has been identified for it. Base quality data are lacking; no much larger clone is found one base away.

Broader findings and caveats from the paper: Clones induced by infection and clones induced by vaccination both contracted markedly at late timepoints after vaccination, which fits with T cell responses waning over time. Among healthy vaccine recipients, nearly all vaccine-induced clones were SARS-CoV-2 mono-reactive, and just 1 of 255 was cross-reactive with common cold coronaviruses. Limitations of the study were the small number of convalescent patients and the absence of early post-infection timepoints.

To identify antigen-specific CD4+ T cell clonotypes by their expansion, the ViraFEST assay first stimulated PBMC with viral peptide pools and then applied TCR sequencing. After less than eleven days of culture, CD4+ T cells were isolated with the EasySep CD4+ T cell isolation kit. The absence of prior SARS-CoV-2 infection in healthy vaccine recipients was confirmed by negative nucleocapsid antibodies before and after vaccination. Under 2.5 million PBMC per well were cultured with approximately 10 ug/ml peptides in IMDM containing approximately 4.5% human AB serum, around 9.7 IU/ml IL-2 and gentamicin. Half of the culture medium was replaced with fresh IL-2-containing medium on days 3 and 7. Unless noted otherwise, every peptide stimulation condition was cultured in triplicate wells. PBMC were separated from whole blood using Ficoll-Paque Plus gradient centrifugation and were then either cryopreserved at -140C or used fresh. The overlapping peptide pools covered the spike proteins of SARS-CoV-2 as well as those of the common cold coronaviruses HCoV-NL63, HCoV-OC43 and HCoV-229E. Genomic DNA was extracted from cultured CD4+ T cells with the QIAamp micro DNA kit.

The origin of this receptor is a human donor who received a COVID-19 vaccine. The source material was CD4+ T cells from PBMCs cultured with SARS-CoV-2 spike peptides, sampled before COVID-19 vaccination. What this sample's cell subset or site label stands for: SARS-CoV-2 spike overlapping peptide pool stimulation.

The bases read TGCGCCAGCAGCCAGAGCGGAAATAACAATGAGCAGTTCTTC. Its translation reads: CASSQSGNNNEQFF. The chain uses TRBV4-1 and TRBJ2-1, and TRBD2 may be the D gene, going by 5 matching bases. The CDR3 spans 14 residues, from the cysteine through the phenylalanine. Kept here is only the CDR3 DNA, which spans 42 bases and is read in frame from base 1. CDR1 and CDR2, per the germline V gene, are MGHRA and YSYEKL. The junction carries 11 bases between V and J, which are trimmed by 3 bases and 5 bases respectively.